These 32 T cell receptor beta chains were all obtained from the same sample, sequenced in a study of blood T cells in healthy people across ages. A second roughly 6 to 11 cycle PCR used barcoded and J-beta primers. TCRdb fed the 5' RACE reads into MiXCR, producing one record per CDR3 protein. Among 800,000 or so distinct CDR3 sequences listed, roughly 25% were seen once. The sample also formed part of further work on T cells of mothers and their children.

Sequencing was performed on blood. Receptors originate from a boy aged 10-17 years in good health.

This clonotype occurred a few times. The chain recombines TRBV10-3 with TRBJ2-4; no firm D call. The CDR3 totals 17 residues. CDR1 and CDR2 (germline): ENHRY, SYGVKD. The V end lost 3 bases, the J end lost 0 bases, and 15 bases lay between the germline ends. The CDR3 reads CAISDGQSGVAKNIQYF. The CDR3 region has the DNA TGTGCCATCAGTGACGGGCAGTCGGGCGTAGCCAAAAACATTCAGTACTTC.

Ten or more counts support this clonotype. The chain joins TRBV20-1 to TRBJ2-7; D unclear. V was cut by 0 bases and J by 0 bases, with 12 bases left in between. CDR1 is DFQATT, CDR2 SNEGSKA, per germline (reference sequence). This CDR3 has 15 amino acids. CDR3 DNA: TGCAGTGCTAGAGATCCCCAGTCGTACTCCTACGAGCAGTACTTC. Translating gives CSARDPQSYSYEQYF.

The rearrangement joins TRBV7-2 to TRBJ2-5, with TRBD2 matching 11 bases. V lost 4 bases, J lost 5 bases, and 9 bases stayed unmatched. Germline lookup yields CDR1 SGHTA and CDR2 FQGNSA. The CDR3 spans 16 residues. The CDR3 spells CASSSRPSGGSETQYF. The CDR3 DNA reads TGTGCCAGCAGCTCCCGACCTAGCGGGGGGTCGGAGACCCAGTACTTC.

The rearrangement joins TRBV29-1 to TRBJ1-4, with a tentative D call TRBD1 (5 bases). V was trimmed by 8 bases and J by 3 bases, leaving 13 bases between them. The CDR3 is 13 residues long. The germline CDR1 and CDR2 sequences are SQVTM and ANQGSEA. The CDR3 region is CSSRDGPNEKLFF. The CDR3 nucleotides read TGCAGCTCCCGGGACGGGCCTAATGAAAAACTGTTTTTT.

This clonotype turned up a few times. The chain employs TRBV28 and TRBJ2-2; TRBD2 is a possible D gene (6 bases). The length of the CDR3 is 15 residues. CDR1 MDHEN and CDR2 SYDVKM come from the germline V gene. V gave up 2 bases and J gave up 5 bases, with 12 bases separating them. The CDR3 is CASSLGGKSTGELFF. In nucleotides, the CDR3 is TGTGCCAGCAGTTTAGGCGGGAAAAGTACCGGGGAGCTGTTTTTT.

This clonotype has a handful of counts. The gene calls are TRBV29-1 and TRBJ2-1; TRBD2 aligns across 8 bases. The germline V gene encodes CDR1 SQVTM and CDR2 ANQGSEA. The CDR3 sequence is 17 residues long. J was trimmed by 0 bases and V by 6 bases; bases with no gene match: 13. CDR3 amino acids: CSVQGLAEGSSYNEQFF. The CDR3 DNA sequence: TGCAGCGTACAAGGACTAGCAGAGGGAAGCTCCTACAATGAGCAGTTCTTC.

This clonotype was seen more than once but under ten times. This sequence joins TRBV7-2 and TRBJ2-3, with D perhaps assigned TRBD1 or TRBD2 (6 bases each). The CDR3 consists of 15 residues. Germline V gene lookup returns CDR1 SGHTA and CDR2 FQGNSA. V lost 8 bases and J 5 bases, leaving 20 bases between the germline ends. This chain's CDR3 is CASGPGAGFRDTQYF. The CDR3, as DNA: TGTGCCAGCGGACCAGGGGCGGGGTTCAGAGATACGCAGTATTTT.

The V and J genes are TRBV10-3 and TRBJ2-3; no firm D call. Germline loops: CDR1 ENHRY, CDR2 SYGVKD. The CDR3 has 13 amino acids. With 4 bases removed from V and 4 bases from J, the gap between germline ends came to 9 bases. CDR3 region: CAISGKVSDTQYF. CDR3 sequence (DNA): TGTGCCATCAGTGGTAAGGTTTCAGATACGCAGTATTTT.

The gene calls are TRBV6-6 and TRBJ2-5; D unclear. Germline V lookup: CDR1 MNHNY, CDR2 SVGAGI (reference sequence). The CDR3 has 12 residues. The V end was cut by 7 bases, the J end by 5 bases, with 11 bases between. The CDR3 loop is CASNRAAETQYF. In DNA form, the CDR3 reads TGTGCCAGCAACCGGGCAGCGGAGACCCAGTACTTC.

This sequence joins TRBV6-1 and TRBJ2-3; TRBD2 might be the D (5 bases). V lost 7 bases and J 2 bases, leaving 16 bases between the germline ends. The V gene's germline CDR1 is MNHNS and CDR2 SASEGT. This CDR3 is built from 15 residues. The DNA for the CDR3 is TGTGCCAGCATTACGGACTCGCGGAACACAGATACGCAGTATTTT. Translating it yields CASITDSRNTDTQYF.

The CDR3 coding sequence is TGCAGCGTTGAAATCGCAGTAAACTCTGGAAACACCATATATTTT. Its protein product is CSVEIAVNSGNTIYF. This chain joins TRBV29-1 and TRBJ1-3; D is undetermined. The CDR3 loop spans 15 amino acids. The ends were cut back, 2 bases at V and 0 bases at J, with 11 bases in the middle. CDR1 is SQVTM, CDR2 ANQGSEA, per germline. The variable domain in full, completed from reference TRBV29-1 and TRBJ1-3, reads SAVISQKPSRDICQRGTSLTIQCQVDSQVTMMFWYRQQPGQSLTLIATANQGSEATYESGFVIDKFPISRPNLTFSTLTVSNMSPEDSSIYLCSVEIAVNSGNTIYFGEGSWLTVV.

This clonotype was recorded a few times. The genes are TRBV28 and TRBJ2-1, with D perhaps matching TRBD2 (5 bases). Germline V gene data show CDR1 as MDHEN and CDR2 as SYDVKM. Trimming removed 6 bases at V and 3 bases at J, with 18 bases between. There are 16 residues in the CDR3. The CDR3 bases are TGTGCCAGCAGCGGATTCCGGGAAACACACTACAATGAGCAGTTCTTC. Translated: CASSGFRETHYNEQFF.

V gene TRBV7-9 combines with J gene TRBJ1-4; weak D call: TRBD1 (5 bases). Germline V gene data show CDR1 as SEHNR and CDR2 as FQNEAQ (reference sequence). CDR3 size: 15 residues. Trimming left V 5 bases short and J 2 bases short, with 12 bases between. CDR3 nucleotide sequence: TGTGCCAGCAGCGCTCGGGACGGTACTAATGAAAAACTGTTTTTT. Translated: CASSARDGTNEKLFF.

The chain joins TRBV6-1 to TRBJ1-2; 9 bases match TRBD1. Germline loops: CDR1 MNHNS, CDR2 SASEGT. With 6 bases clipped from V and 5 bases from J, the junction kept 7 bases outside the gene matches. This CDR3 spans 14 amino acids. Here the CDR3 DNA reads TGTGCCAGCAGATTCTCCGGGACAGGGTATGGCTACACCTTC. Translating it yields CASRFSGTGYGYTF.

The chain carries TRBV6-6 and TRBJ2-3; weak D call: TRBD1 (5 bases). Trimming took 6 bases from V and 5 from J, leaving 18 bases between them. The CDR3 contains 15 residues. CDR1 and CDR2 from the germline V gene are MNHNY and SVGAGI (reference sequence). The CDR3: CASSRSTQGLDTQYF. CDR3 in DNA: TGTGCCAGCAGCAGGTCAACGCAGGGCTTAGATACGCAGTATTTT.

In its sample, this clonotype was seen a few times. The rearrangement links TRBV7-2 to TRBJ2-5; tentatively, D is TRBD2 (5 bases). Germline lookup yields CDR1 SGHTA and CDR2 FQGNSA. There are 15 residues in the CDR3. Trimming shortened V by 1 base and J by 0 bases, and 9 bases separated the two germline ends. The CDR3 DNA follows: TGTGCCAGCAGCTTAGAACGGGGATACCAAGAGACCCAGTACTTC. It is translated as CASSLERGYQETQYF.

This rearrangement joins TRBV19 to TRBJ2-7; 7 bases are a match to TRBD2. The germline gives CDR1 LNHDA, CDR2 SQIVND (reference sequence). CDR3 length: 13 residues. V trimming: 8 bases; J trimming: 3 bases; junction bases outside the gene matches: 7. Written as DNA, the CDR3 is TGTGCCAGTGATAGCGGGTCAGGCTACGAGCAGTACTTC. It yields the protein CASDSGSGYEQYF.

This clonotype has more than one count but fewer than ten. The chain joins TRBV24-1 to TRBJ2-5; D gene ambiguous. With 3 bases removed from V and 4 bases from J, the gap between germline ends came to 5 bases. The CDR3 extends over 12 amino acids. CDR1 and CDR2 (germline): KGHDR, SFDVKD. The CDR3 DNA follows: TGTGCCACCAGTGATGGCTTAGAGACCCAGTACTTC. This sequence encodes CATSDGLETQYF.

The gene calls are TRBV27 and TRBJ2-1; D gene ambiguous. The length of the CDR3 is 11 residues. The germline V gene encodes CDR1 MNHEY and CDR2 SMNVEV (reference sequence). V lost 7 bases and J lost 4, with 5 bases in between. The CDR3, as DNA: TGTGCCAGCAACGCTTACAATGAGCAGTTCTTC. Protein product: CASNAYNEQFF.

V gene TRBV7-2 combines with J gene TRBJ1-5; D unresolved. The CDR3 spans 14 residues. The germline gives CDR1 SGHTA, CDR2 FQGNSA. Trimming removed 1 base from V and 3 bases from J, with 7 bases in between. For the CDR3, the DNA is TGTGCCAGCAGCTTAGGGACGGCCAATCAGCCCCAGCATTTT. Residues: CASSLGTANQPQHF.

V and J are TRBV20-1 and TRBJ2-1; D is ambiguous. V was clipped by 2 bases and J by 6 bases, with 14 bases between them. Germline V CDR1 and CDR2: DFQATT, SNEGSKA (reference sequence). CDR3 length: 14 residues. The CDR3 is CSARLRRYSNEQFF. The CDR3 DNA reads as TGCAGTGCTAGACTCAGGCGCTATTCCAATGAGCAGTTCTTC.

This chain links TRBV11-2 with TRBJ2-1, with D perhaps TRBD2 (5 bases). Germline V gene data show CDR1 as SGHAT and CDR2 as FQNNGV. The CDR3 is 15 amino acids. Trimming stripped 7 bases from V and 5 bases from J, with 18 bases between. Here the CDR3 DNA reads TGTGCCAGCAATTCCGTCCCGGCAGCGGACAATGAGCAGTTCTTC. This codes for CASNSVPAADNEQFF.

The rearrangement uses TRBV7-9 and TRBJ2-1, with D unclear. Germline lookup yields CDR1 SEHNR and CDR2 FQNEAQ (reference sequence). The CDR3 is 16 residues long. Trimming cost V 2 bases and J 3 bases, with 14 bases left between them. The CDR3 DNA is TGTGCCAGCAGCTTACTCGTTCTAGTGGGCTACAATGAGCAGTTCTTC. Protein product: CASSLLVLVGYNEQFF.

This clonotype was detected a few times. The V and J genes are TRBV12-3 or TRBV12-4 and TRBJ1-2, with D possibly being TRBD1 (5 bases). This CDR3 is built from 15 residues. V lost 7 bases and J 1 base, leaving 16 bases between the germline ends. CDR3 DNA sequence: TGTGCCAGCACTAAAATGGGGCTTTTTAACTATGGCTACACCTTC. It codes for CASTKMGLFNYGYTF.

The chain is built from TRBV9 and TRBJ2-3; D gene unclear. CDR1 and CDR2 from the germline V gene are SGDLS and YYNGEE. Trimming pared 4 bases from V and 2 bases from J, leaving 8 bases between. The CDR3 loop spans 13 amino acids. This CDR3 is CASSRHHTDTQYF. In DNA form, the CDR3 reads TGTGCCAGCAGCCGCCATCACACAGATACGCAGTATTTT.

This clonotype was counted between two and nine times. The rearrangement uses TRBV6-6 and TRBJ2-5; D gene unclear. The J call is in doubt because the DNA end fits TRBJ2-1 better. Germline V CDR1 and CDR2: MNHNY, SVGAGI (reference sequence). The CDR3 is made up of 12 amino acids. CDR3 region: CASSYPNREQFF. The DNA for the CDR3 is TGTGCCAGCAGTTACCCTAACCGAGAGCAGTTCTTC.

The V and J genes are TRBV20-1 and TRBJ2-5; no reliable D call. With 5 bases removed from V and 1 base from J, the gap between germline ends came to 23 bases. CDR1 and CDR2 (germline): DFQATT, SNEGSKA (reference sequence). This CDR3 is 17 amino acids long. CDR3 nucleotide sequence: TGCAGTGCTGGAAACCCCCATGGGCAGTCGATCCAAGAGACCCAGTACTTC. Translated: CSAGNPHGQSIQETQYF.

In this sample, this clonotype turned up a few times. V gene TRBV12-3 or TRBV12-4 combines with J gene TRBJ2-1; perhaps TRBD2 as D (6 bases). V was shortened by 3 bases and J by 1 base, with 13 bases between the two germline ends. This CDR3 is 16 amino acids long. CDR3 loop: CASSLSPGGSYNEQFF. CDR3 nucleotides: TGTGCCAGCAGTTTGAGTCCTGGAGGGTCCTACAATGAGCAGTTCTTC.

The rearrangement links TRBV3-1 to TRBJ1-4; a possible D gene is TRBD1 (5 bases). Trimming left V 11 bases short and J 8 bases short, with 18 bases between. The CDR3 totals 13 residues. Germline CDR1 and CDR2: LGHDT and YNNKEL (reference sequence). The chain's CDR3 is CAARKRDGEKLFF. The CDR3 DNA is TGTGCCGCCCGAAAGAGGGACGGCGAAAAACTGTTTTTT.

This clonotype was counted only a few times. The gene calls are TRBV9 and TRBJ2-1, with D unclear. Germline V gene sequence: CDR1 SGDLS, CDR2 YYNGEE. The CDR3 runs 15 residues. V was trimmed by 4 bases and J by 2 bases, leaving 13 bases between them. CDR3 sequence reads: CASSSDGSTYNEQFF. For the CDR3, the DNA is TGTGCCAGCAGCTCAGACGGCTCAACCTACAATGAGCAGTTCTTC.

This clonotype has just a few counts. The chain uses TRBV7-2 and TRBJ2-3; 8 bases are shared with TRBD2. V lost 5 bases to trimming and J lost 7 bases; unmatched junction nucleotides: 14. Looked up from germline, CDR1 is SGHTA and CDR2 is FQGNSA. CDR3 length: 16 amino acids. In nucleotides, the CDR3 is TGTGCCAGCAGCGGAAATCGCGGGGGGCGTTCAAATACGCAGTATTTT. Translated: CASSGNRGGRSNTQYF.

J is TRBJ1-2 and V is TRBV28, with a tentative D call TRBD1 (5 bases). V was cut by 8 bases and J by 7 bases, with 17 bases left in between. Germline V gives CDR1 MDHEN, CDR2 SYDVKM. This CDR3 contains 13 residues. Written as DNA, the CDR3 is TGTGCCAGCGGAAAGGGGCAGAGATTTGGCTACACCTTC. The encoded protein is CASGKGQRFGYTF.